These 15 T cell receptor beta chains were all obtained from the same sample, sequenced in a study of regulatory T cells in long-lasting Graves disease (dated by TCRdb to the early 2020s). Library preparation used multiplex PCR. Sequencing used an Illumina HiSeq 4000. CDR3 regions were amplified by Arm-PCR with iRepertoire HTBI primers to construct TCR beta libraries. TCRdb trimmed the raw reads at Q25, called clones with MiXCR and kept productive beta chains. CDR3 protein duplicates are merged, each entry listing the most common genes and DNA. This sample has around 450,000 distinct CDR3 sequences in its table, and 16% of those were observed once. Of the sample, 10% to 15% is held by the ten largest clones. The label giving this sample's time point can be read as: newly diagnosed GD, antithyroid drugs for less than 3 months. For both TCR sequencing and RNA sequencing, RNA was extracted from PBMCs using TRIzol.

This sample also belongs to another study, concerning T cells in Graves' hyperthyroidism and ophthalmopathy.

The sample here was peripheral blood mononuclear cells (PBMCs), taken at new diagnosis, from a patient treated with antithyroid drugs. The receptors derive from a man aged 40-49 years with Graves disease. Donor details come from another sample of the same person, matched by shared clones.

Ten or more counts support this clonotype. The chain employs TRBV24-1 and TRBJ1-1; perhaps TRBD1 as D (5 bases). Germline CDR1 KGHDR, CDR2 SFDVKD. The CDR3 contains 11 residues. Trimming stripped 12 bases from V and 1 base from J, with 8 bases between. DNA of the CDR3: TGTGCCTGCACAGGGAACACTGAAGCTTTCTTT. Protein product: CACTGNTEAFF.

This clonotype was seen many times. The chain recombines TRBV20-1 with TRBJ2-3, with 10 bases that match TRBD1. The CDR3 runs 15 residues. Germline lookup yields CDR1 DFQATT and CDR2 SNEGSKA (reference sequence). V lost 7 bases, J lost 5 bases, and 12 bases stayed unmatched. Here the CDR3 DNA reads TGCAGTGTTAGCGGGACAGGGGCCCGAGTAGATACGCAGTATTTT. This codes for CSVSGTGARVDTQYF.

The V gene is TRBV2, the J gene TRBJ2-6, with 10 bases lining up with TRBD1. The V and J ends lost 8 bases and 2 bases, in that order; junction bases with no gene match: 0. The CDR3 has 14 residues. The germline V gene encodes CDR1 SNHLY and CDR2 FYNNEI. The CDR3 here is CASGTGAGANVLTF. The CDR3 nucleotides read TGTGCCAGCGGGACAGGGGCTGGGGCCAACGTCCTGACTTTC. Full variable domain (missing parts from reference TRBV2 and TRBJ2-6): EPEVTQTPSHQVTQMGQEVILRCVPISNHLYFYWYRQILGQKVEFLVSFYNNEISEKSEIFDDQFSVERPDGSNFTLKIRSTKLEDSAMYFCASGTGAGANVLTFGAGSRLTVL.

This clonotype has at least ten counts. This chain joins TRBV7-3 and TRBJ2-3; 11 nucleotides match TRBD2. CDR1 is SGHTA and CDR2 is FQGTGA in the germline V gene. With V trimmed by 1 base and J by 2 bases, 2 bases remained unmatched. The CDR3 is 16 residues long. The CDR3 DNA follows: TGTGCCAGCAGCTTAAGACTAGCGGGATTCACAGATACGCAGTATTTT. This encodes CASSLRLAGFTDTQYF.

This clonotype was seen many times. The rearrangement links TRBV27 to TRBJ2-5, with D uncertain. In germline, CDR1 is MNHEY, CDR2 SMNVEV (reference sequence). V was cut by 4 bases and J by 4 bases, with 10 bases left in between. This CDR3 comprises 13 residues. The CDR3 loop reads CASSSLVAETQYF. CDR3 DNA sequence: TGTGCCAGCAGTTCACTGGTCGCAGAGACCCAGTACTTC.

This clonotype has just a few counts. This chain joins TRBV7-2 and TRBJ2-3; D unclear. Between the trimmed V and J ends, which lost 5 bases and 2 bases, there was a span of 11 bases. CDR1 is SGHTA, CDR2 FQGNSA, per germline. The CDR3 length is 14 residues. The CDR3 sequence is CASSLGRTTDTQYF. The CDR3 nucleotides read TGTGCCAGCAGCCTCGGACGGACCACAGATACGCAGTATTTT.

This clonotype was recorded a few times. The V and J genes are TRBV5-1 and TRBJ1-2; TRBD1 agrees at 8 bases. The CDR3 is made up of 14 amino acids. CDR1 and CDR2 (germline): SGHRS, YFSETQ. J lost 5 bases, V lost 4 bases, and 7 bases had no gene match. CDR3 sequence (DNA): TGCGCCAGCAGCGCGACAGGGGACGAATATGGCTACACCTTC. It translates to CASSATGDEYGYTF.

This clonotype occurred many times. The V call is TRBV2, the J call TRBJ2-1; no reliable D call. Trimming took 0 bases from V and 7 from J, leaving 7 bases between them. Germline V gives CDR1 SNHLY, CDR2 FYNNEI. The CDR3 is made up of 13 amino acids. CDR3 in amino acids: CASSEAVSNEQFF. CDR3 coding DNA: TGTGCCAGCAGTGAAGCGGTATCAAATGAGCAGTTCTTC.

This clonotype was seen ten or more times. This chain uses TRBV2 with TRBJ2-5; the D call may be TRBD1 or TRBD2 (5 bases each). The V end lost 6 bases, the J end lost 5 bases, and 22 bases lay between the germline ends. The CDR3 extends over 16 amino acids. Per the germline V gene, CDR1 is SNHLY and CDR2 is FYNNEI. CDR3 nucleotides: TGTGCCAGCAGAGACGTATCCGGGACCAAGAGGGAGACCCAGTACTTC. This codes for CASRDVSGTKRETQYF.

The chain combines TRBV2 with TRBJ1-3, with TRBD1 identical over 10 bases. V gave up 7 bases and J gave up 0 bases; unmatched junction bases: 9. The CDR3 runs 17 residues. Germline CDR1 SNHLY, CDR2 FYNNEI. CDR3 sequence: CASKRDRGYSSGNTIYF. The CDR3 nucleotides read TGTGCCAGCAAAAGGGACAGGGGCTATAGCTCTGGAAACACCATATATTTT.

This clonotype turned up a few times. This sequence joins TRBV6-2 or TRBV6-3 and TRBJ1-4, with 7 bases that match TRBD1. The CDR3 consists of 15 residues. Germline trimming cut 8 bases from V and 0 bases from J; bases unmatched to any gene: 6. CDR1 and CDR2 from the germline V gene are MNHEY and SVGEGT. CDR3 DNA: TGTGCCAGCGGACAGGATTTTGCAACTAATGAAAAACTGTTTTTT. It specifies CASGQDFATNEKLFF.

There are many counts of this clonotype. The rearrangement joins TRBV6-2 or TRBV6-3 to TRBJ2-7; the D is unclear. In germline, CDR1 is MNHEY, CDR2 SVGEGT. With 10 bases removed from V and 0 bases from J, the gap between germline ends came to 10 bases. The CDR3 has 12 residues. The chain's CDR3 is CAIKGPSYEQYF. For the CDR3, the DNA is TGTGCCATCAAAGGGCCCTCCTACGAGCAGTACTTC.

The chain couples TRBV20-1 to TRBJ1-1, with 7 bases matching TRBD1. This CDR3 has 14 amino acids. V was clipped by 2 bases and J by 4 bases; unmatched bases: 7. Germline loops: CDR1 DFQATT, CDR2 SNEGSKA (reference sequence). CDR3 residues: CSARPGTASTEAFF. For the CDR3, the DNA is TGCAGTGCTAGACCCGGGACAGCAAGCACTGAAGCTTTCTTT.

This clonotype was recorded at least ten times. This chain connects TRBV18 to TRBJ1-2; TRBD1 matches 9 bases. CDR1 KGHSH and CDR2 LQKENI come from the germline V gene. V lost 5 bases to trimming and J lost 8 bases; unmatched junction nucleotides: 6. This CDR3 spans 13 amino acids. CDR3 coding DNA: TGTGCCAGCTCAACCGGGACAGGGATCGGCTACACCTTC. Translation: CASSTGTGIGYTF.

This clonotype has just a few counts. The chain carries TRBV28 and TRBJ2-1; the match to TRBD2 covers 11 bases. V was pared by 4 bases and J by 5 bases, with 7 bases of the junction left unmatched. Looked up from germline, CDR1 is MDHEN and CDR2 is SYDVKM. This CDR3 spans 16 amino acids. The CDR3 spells CASSSPGTSGHNEQFF. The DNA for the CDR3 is TGTGCCAGCAGTTCACCCGGGACTAGCGGCCACAATGAGCAGTTCTTC.